This T cell receptor (beta chain) was found in a study of cytomegalovirus exposure and HLA in healthy donors. The study, taken as a whole, reports: A further, later analysis showed that HLA-associated TCR beta chains (compared with equally common others) were more clonally expanded. Using a false discovery rate of 0.05, a later analysis showed that about 16,000 TCR beta sequences were associated with HLA alleles.

At the time of sampling, donors were nominally healthy, though unrecorded immune exposures were likely. The V gene lost 2 bases and the J gene lost 0 bases, with 7 bases spanning the gap. Germline CDR1 reads SEHNR; CDR2 reads FQNEAQ (reference sequence). This CDR3 spans 14 amino acids. Use of 60 Vbeta and 13 Jbeta primers characterized the PCR. Some clones are missing from TCRdb's copy, which holds only in-frame ones; the method was immunoSEQ multiplex PCR. The sample yields some 130,000 clones, around 75% seen once. On this clone: The antigen is unknown.

This chain connects TRBV7-9 to TRBJ1-1; perhaps TRBD1 as D (5 bases). The sequenced sample was PBMCs. The receptor's source is a man aged 30 to 39 in good health and CMV-seronegative. In DNA form, the CDR3 reads TGTGCCAGCAGCTTACAGGGTTTGAACACTGAAGCTTTCTTT. This sequence encodes CASSLQGLNTEAFF.